The text below deals with one T cell receptor beta chain. Its antigen is not known. Measured with immunoSEQ multiplex PCR; TCRdb has only the in-frame clones, and not every one. Of 75,000 to 100,000 clones detected, approximately 88% appear once; the ten largest clones hold about 2.5%. Unmatched junction bases numbered 9, after V lost 8 bases and J lost 4 bases. This CDR3 region has 14 residues. Germline CDR1 reads SNHLY; CDR2 reads FYNNEI. These data originate in a study of T cell responses to AZD1222 COVID-19 vaccine. Regarding the study as a whole: Vaccination with two AZD1222 doses was followed by a rise in Spike-specific TCR breadth and depth. Spike-wide coverage was observed for vaccine-associated CD4 TCRs, with dominant responses at 160-218 and 743-854.

This clonotype originated in an adult in good health. The rearrangement uses TRBV2 and TRBJ1-1; 8 bases align to TRBD1. The sample here was peripheral blood, taken on day 0 of AZD1222 vaccination. CDR3 loop: CASHFGQGGTEAFF. The DNA for the CDR3 is TGTGCCAGCCATTTCGGACAGGGAGGCACTGAAGCTTTCTTT.